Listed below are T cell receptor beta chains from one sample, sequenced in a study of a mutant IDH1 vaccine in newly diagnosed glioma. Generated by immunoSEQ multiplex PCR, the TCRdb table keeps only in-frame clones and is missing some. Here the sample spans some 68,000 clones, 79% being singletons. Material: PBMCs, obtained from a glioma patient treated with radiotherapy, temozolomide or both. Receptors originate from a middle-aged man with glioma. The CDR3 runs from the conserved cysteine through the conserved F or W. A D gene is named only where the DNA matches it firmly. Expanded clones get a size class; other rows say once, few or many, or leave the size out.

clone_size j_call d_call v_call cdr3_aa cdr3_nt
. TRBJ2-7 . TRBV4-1 CASSQDVQAYEQYF TGCGCCAGCAGCCAAGATGTACAGGCCTACGAGCAGTACTTC
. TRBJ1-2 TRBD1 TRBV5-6 CASSLGGQGAEDTF TGTGCCAGCAGCTTGGGAGGCCAGGGGGCTGAGGACACCTTC
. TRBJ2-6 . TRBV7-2 CASSLAQILVYREAPGANVLTF TGTGCCAGCAGCTTAGCGCAAATCCTAGTCTACAGGGAAGCGCCTGGGGCCAACGTCCTGACTTTC
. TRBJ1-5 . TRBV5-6 CASSFSREGNQPQHF TGTGCCAGCAGCTTCAGTCGGGAAGGCAATCAGCCCCAGCATTTT
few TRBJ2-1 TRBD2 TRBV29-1 CSVARGGWSYNEQFF TGCAGCGTCGCTCGGGGGGGGTGGTCCTACAATGAGCAGTTCTTC
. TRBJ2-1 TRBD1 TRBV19 CASSMTGGPYNEQFF TGTGCCAGTAGTATGACAGGGGGCCCCTACAATGAGCAGTTCTTC
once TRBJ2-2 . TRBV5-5 CASSLTAGELFF TGTGCCAGCAGCTTGACGGCCGGGGAGCTGTTTTTT
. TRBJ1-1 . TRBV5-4 CASSLGAGDTEAFF TGTGCCAGCAGCTTAGGAGCAGGGGACACTGAAGCTTTCTTT
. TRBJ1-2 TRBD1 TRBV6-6 CASSYGTDFYGYTF TGTGCCAGCAGTTACGGGACAGATTTCTATGGCTACACCTTC
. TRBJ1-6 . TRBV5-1 CASSFTSQGNSPLHF TGCGCCAGCAGCTTCACCTCCCAGGGAAATTCACCCCTCCACTTT
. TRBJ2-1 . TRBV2 CASSLGDLDEQFF TGTGCCAGCAGTCTTGGGGATTTGGATGAGCAGTTCTTC
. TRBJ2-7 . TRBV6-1 CASSDRDTSYEQYF TGTGCCAGCAGTGACCGGGACACCTCCTACGAGCAGTACTTC
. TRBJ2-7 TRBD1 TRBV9 CASSLVTGNEQYF TGTGCCAGCAGTCTTGTGACAGGGAACGAGCAGTACTTC
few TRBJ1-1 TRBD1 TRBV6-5 CASTETGSTEAFF TGTGCCAGCACCGAGACAGGGAGCACTGAAGCTTTCTTT
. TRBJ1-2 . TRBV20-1 CSASPEGYTF TGCAGTGCTAGCCCCGAGGGCTACACCTTC
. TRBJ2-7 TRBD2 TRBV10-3 CAISEPNSGAVEQYF TGTGCCATCAGTGAGCCGAATAGCGGGGCCGTCGAGCAGTACTTC
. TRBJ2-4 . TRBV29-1 CSVENLNIQYF TGCAGCGTTGAGAATTTAAACATTCAGTACTTC
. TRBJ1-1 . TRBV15 CATSRDLGENTEAFF TGTGCCACCAGCAGAGATTTGGGCGAGAACACTGAAGCTTTCTTT
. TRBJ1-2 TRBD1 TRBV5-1 CASRLGQHYGYTF TGCGCCAGCAGATTGGGACAGCACTATGGCTACACCTTC
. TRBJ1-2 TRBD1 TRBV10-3 CAIWTGTANYGYTF TGTGCCATCTGGACCGGGACAGCTAACTATGGCTACACCTTC
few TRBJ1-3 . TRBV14 CASSLGPVPIYF TGTGCCAGCAGCCTGGGGCCGGTCCCCATATATTTT
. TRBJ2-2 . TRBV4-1 CASSQTGSGNTGELFF TGCGCCAGCAGCCAAACGGGGTCGGGGAACACCGGGGAGCTGTTTTTT
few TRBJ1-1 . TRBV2 CASRLSGTRGTEAFF TGTGCCAGCAGGTTATCCGGGACTAGGGGCACTGAAGCTTTCTTT
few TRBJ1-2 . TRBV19 CASSIVGIGKSYGYTF TGTGCCAGTAGTATTGTGGGGATTGGCAAGAGCTATGGCTACACCTTC
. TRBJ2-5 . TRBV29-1 CSVERPPAAQETQYF TGCAGCGTTGAACGCCCCCCGGCCGCGCAAGAGACCCAGTACTTC
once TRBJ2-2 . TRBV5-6 CASSLAREVAGELFF TGTGCCAGCAGCTTGGCCCGGGAAGTGGCCGGGGAGCTGTTTTTT
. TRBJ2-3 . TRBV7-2 CASSKGGVGDTQYF TGTGCCAGCAGTAAGGGGGGGGTTGGTGATACGCAGTATTTT
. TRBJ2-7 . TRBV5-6 CASTRGGQSYF TGTGCCAGTACCCGCGGGGGACAGTCGTACTTC
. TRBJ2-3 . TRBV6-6 CASRTGVSQYF TGTGCCAGCAGGACGGGGGTTTCGCAGTATTTT
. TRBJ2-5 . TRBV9 CASSADRGKETQYF TGTGCCAGCAGCGCGGACAGAGGGAAAGAGACCCAGTACTTC
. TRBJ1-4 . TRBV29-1 CSVTRPWGEKLFF TGCAGCGTTACGAGACCATGGGGTGAAAAACTGTTTTTT
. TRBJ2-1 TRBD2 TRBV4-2 CASSTRLAGVDEQFF TGTGCCAGCAGCACCCGACTAGCGGGAGTGGATGAGCAGTTCTTC
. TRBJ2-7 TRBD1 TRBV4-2 CASSPPGTGGSYEQYF TGTGCCAGCAGCCCTCCCGGGACAGGAGGCTCCTACGAGCAGTACTTC
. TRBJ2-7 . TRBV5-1 CASSLGQGSYEQYF TGCGCCAGCAGCTTAGGTCAGGGGTCCTACGAGCAGTACTTC
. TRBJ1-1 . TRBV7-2 CASSPRAGVTEAFF TGTGCCAGCAGTCCAAGGGCAGGGGTAACTGAAGCTTTCTTT
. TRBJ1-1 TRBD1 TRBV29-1 CSVGQGGNTEAFF TGCAGCGTTGGACAGGGGGGGAACACTGAAGCTTTCTTT
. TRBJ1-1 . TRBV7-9 CASSLHDTEAFF TGTGCCAGCAGCCTGCATGACACTGAAGCTTTCTTT
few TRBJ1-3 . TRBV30 CAWSVGGGRGNTIYF TGTGCCTGGAGTGTGGGCGGTGGACGGGGAAACACCATATATTTT
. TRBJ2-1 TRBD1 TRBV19 CASSTGTGRNEQFF TGTGCCAGTAGCACCGGGACAGGGAGGAATGAGCAGTTCTTC
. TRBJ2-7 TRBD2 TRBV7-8 CASSRGGSSYEQYF TGTGCCAGCAGCCGAGGCGGGAGCTCCTACGAGCAGTACTTC
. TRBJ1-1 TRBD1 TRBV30 CAWAGQGVAEAFF TGTGCCTGGGCCGGACAGGGGGTGGCTGAAGCTTTCTTT
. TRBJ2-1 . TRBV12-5 CASGLGQFYNEQFF TGTGCTAGTGGTTTGGGACAGTTCTACAATGAGCAGTTCTTC
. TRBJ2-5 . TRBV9 CASSVGLGGETQYF TGTGCCAGCAGCGTAGGTCTTGGAGGGGAGACCCAGTACTTC
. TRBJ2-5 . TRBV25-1 CASRNPGVQETQYF TGTGCCAGCAGAAATCCGGGGGTCCAAGAGACCCAGTACTTC
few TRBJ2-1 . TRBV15 CATSRGGYSYNEQFF TGTGCCACCAGCAGAGGGGGTTATTCCTACAATGAGCAGTTCTTC
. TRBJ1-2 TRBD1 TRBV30 CAWSVGQGRIYGYTF TGTGCCTGGAGTGTCGGACAGGGAAGGATCTATGGCTACACCTTC
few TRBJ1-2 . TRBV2 CASSEALDYGYTF TGTGCCAGCAGTGAAGCCCTGGACTATGGCTACACCTTC
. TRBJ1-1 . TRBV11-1 CASSVGGTAFF TGTGCCAGCAGTGTGGGGGGGACGGCTTTCTTT
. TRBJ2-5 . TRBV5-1 CASRPSPTTEETQYF TGCGCCAGCAGGCCCTCCCCGACCACCGAGGAGACCCAGTACTTC
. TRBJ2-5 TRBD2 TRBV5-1 CASSRQPLAGGRETQYF TGCGCCAGCAGCCGGCAGCCTCTAGCGGGGGGGCGGGAGACCCAGTACTTC
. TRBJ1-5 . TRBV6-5 CASRGGRENQPQHF TGTGCCAGCAGGGGGGGAAGGGAGAATCAGCCCCAGCATTTT
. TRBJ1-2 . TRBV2 CASSVAAYGYTF TGTGCCAGCAGTGTAGCAGCCTATGGCTACACCTTC
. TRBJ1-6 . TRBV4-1 CASSQALRVENNSPLHF TGCGCCAGCAGCCAAGCTCTTCGGGTTGAAAATAATTCACCCCTCCACTTT
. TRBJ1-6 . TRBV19 CASSIARDSPLHF TGTGCCAGTAGTATCGCAAGGGATTCACCCCTCCACTTT
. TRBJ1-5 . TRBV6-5 CASSTAGRGNQPQHF TGTGCCAGCAGTACCGCAGGGAGGGGCAATCAGCCCCAGCATTTT